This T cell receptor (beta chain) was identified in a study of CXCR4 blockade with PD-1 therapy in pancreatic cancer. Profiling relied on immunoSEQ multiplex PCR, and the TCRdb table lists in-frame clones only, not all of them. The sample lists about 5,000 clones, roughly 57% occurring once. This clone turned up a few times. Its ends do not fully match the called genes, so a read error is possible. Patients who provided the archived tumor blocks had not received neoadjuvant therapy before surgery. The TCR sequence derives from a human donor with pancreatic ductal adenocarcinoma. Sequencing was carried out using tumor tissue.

CDR3 coding DNA: TGTGCCGGCAGCCAAGTACTAGCCCCCACCTACGAGCAGTACTTC. Its protein is CAGSQVLAPTYEQYF. This rearrangement joins TRBV11-3 to TRBJ2-7, with D maybe TRBD2 (6 bases). Germline CDR1 SGHNT, CDR2 YENEEA. CDR3 length equals 15 residues.